This entry concerns a single T cell receptor beta chain. This specimen belongs to a study of technical replicates of blood from a few donors. Clones were sequenced by immunoSEQ multiplex PCR, and TCRdb holds only the in-frame ones, with some missing. The data hold over 65,000 clones, with roughly 98% observed a single time. V shed 3 bases, J shed 9 bases, and the junction held 3 bases outside the gene matches. CDR1 SGDLS and CDR2 YYNGEE come from the germline V gene. The CDR3 length is 12 residues. The sequencing input was T cells isolated from PBMCs. The receptor comes from a human donor in good health. V gene TRBV9 combines with J gene TRBJ2-7, with 10 bases identical to TRBD1. CDR3 DNA: TGTGCCAGCAGCGGGACAGGGGGATGGCAGTACTTC. Translated: CASSGTGGWQYF.